This paragraph reports one T cell receptor (beta chain). The source of the sample is a study of blood T cell repertoires in COVID-19. Turning to the study itself: The analysed material was cDNA or gDNA that came from T cells, B-cell-depleted T cells, or PBMCs.

As originally analysed: Estimated nucleated cell counts came from reference gene primer amplification. Method: immunoSEQ multiplex PCR; TCRdb's copy keeps in-frame clones and lacks some. V and J calls and clone size are copied from that table; D and trimming were computed from the DNA. The sample has about 260,000 clones, 85% to 90% seen once; the top ten hold about 4%. V dropped 5 bases and J dropped 2; count of bases not matched to a gene: 4. Germline loops: CDR1 SGHAT, CDR2 FQNNGV. The CDR3 sequence is 16 residues long. Input material: PBMCs or T cells enriched from blood (not recorded which). The J gene is TRBJ2-1, the V gene TRBV11-2; 12 positions agree with TRBD2. This TCR derives from a woman aged 25-40 years with acute COVID-19. This CDR3 is CASSLGLAGTYNEQFF. CDR3 nucleotides: TGTGCCAGCAGCCTAGGACTAGCGGGGACCTACAATGAGCAGTTCTTC. Using reference TRBV11-2 and TRBJ2-1 for the parts outside the CDR3, the full variable domain is EAGVAQSPRYKIIEKRQSVAFWCNPISGHATLYWYQQILGQGPKLLIQFQNNGVVDDSQLPKDRFSAERLKGVDSTLKIQPAKLEDSAVYLCASSLGLAGTYNEQFFGPGTRLTVL.